The T cell receptor beta chain under discussion was sequenced for a study of PD-L1 blockade in urothelial cancer. The wider study: Men with urothelial cancer arising in the bladder made up most of the 29 patients. Enrolled patients had been treated previously with 0 to 3 chemotherapy regimens. A median around 140,000 T cells were found in blood samples.

Notes on this clone: Its antigen is unknown.

Profiled with immunoSEQ multiplex PCR; TCRdb holds only in-frame clones, not every one. The table shows about 90,000 clones, with roughly 90% occurring only once. The CDR3 length is 15 residues. V lost 1 base, J lost 3 bases, and 3 bases stayed unmatched. The germline V gene encodes CDR1 SGHRS and CDR2 YFSETQ. General study points: Tumor-linked clones in blood grew more by 3 weeks in durable-benefit patients.

The starting material was PBMCs, obtained around atezolizumab (anti-PD-L1) treatment. The sequence derives from a man aged 55 to 69 with urothelial cancer. The chain carries TRBV5-1 and TRBJ2-5; 10 bases map to TRBD1. The DNA for the CDR3 is TGCGCCAGCAGCTTGCAGGGGACAGGGGAAGAGACCCAGTACTTC. As protein: CASSLQGTGEETQYF.